The subject of this entry is one T cell receptor beta chain. Its specificity is not known. This entry is derived from a study of STAT3 mutations in large granular lymphocyte leukemia. Study-level points and caveats: Clonal expansion was inferred from samples taken at other timepoints. At least one immunodominant TCR beta clonotype appeared in every T-cell large granular lymphocyte leukemia patient.

The V gene's germline CDR1 is LNHNV and CDR2 YYDKDF (reference sequence). The CDR3 loop spans 13 amino acids. Trimming pared 4 bases from V and 6 bases from J, leaving 11 bases between. Data came from immunoSEQ multiplex PCR; TCRdb stores just in-frame clones and leaves some out. Of some 6,000 clones in the sample, approximately 88% are singletons; the top ten hold about a sixth. The sequence derives from a human donor with T large granular lymphocyte leukemia. Some clones in this sample may be carry-over from other donors' samples. Sequencing was performed on PBMCs. This chain connects TRBV15 to TRBJ2-3, with D perhaps matching TRBD2 (5 bases). The CDR3 region is CATSTSGRDTQYF. The CDR3 DNA reads as TGTGCCACCAGCACCTCGGGAAGGGATACGCAGTATTTT.